This TCR beta chain is from a study of T cell changes during pregnancy in multiple sclerosis. V was clipped by 4 bases and J by 2 bases; unmatched bases: 7. Germline V CDR1 and CDR2: MNHNS, SASEGT. CDR3 length equals 16 residues. Sequencing used immunoSEQ multiplex PCR; TCRdb keeps in-frame clones, though not all of them. The profile shows around 100,000 clones, around 92% of them singletons. The chain combines TRBV6-1 with TRBJ1-5, with 8 bases identical to TRBD1. The source is a female donor with multiple sclerosis, enrolled in a pregnancy study. The sample here was peripheral blood, taken after pregnancy. The CDR3 nucleotides are TGTGCCAGCAGTGCAGGGACAGGAGGGCGCAATCAGCCCCAGCATTTT. Encoded protein: CASSAGTGGRNQPQHF.